These 15 T cell receptor beta chains were all obtained from the same sample, sequenced in a study. TCRdb reprocessed the RT-PCR reads with MiXCR, giving one entry per CDR3 protein. The sample yields more than 550,000 distinct CDR3 sequences, approximately 15% seen once. The sample was memory CD4+ T cells from blood. These receptor sequences come from a female donor in good health, serving as a healthy control.

This clonotype was seen at least ten times. V and J are TRBV7-2 and TRBJ1-1; D is unclear. Germline CDR1 SGHTA, CDR2 FQGNSA. V was pared by 0 bases and J by 4 bases, with 9 bases between. The CDR3 extends over 14 amino acids. CDR3 bases: TGTGCCAGCAGCTTAGCCGCGGGATCCACTGAAGCTTTCTTT. Amino acids: CASSLAAGSTEAFF.

The chain recombines TRBV5-1 with TRBJ2-1; unclear D gene. V gave up 0 bases and J gave up 0 bases, with 10 bases separating them. This CDR3 is 16 amino acids long. Germline V CDR1 and CDR2: SGHRS, YFSETQ. The CDR3 DNA reads TGCGCCAGCAGCTTGGTAGCCCAGAGCTCCTACAATGAGCAGTTCTTC. Translated, it gives CASSLVAQSSYNEQFF.

In its sample, this clonotype was seen a few times. The rearrangement uses TRBV12-5 and TRBJ2-3; TRBD2 is a possible D gene (6 bases). Germline V CDR1 and CDR2: LGHNT, FRNRAP. Trimming took 3 bases from V and 3 from J, leaving 7 bases between them. CDR3 length equals 13 residues. The CDR3 is CASGFGGTDTQYF. The CDR3 DNA reads as TGTGCTAGTGGTTTCGGAGGGACAGATACGCAGTATTTT.

This clonotype was seen only a few times. CDR3 residues: CASSPRRTGYYTDTQYF. The CDR3 nucleotides are TGTGCCAGCAGCCCTAGAAGGACTGGATACTACACAGATACGCAGTATTTT. V and J are TRBV7-2 and TRBJ2-3, with a tentative D call TRBD2 (5 bases). This CDR3 spans 17 amino acids. CDR1 is SGHTA and CDR2 is FQGNSA in the germline V gene. The V gene lost 5 bases and the J gene lost 2 bases, with 20 bases spanning the gap.

This clonotype was recorded many times. This rearrangement joins TRBV3-1 to TRBJ2-2; D perhaps matches TRBD1 (5 bases). Germline V gene sequence: CDR1 LGHDT, CDR2 YNNKEL (reference sequence). The CDR3 extends over 12 amino acids. Trimming left V 1 base short and J 13 bases short, with 10 bases between. CDR3 protein: CASSQAARGLFF. The CDR3 DNA reads as TGTGCCAGCAGCCAAGCCGCAAGGGGGCTGTTTTTT.

The V and J genes are TRBV9 and TRBJ2-7; D could derive from TRBD1 or TRBD2 (6 bases each). The germline V gene encodes CDR1 SGDLS and CDR2 YYNGEE. Trimming cost V 3 bases and J 1 base, with 17 bases left between them. This CDR3 has 16 amino acids. The CDR3 loop is CASSEGPRGESYEQYF. The CDR3 DNA reads TGTGCCAGCAGCGAGGGGCCTAGGGGGGAATCCTACGAGCAGTACTTC. The full variable domain, in which reference TRBV9 and TRBJ2-7 provide the parts outside the CDR3, is DSGVTQTPKHLITATGQRVTLRCSPRSGDLSVYWYQQSLDQGLQFLIQYYNGEERAKGNILERFSAQQFPDLHSELNLSSLELGDSALYFCASSEGPRGESYEQYFGPGTRLTVT.

This clonotype was detected a few times. The rearrangement uses TRBV4-3 and TRBJ2-5; TRBD1 matches at 8 bases. The CDR3 spans 14 residues. CDR1 and CDR2 (germline): LGHNA, YSLEER. J lost 5 bases, V lost 5 bases, and 7 bases had no gene match. The CDR3 protein is CASSYDRQGETQYF. CDR3 in DNA: TGCGCCAGCAGCTACGATAGACAGGGGGAGACCCAGTACTTC.

The sample holds a few counts of this clonotype. The genes are TRBV20-1 and TRBJ2-3; 12 bases match TRBD1. The germline V gene encodes CDR1 DFQATT and CDR2 SNEGSKA (reference sequence). J was trimmed by 0 bases and V by 3 bases; bases with no gene match: 10. CDR3 length: 18 amino acids. The CDR3 reads CSASISPGQGASTDTQYF. Here the CDR3 DNA reads TGCAGTGCTAGTATCTCACCGGGACAGGGGGCGAGCACAGATACGCAGTATTTT.

The chain links TRBV24-1 to TRBJ2-7; TRBD1 might be the D (6 bases). Trimming pared 3 bases from V and 2 bases from J, leaving 13 bases between. Per germline, CDR1 KGHDR and CDR2 SFDVKD. The CDR3 runs 15 residues. As DNA, the CDR3 is TGTGCCACCAGTGATCTCCGGGCAGGGGCCTACGAGCAGTACTTC. It is translated as CATSDLRAGAYEQYF.

The chain has TRBV20-1 and TRBJ1-2, with no clear D. Germline CDR1 and CDR2: DFQATT and SNEGSKA (reference sequence). This CDR3 spans 15 amino acids. V lost 0 bases and J 4 bases, leaving 15 bases between the germline ends. The CDR3 DNA follows: TGCAGTGCTAGAGATCGAGTAGCCGGAGGCTATGGCTACACCTTC. It translates to CSARDRVAGGYGYTF.

Comments on this clonotype: One end of the junction fails to match germline, which may point to a read error. The genes are TRBV20-1 and TRBJ1-1, with D possibly TRBD1 on 5 matching bases. This CDR3 region has 12 residues. The V gene's germline CDR1 is DFQATT and CDR2 SNEGSKA (reference sequence). CDR3 region: CSAISQGTEAYF. Written as DNA, the CDR3 is TGCAGTGCCATATCCCAGGGTACTGAAGCTTACTTT.

V gene TRBV5-1 combines with J gene TRBJ2-1; 11 bases map to TRBD2. J gave up 8 bases and V 0 bases, and 7 bases lay outside the gene matches. The germline V gene has CDR1 SGHRS and CDR2 YFSETQ. This CDR3 comprises 16 residues. DNA of the CDR3: TGCGCCAGCAGCTTGGGTTCTAGCGGGAGGAGGGATGAGCAGTTCTTC. Translated, it gives CASSLGSSGRRDEQFF. The variable domain in full, completed from reference TRBV5-1 and TRBJ2-1, reads KAGVTQTPRYLIKTRGQQVTLSCSPISGHRSVSWYQQTPGQGLQFLFEYFSETQRNKGNFPGRFSGRQFSNSRSEMNVSTLELGDSALYLCASSLGSSGRRDEQFFGPGTRLTVL.

The genes are TRBV28 and TRBJ2-1; D remains unclear. The ends were cut back, 5 bases at V and 9 bases at J, with 11 bases in the middle. There are 12 residues in the CDR3. Germline CDR1 and CDR2: MDHEN and SYDVKM. In nucleotides, the CDR3 is TGTGCCAGCAGTCGCCAGCAGTTTGAGCAGTTCTTC. Translation gives CASSRQQFEQFF.

In its sample, this clonotype was seen a few times. The chain carries TRBV7-6 and TRBJ1-5; no reliable D call. CDR3 length: 15 residues. Germline loops: CDR1 SGHVS, CDR2 FNYEAQ. V was clipped by 3 bases and J by 1 base, with 10 bases between them. DNA for the CDR3: TGTGCCAGCAGCTTGTTTAGTGGGAGCAATCAGCCCCAGCATTTT. Translating it yields CASSLFSGSNQPQHF.

This clonotype was seen at least ten times. The V gene is TRBV7-2, the J gene TRBJ2-2, with D possibly TRBD1 on 6 matching bases. CDR3 length: 13 residues. Germline values: CDR1 SGHTA, CDR2 FQGNSA. The V gene lost 0 bases and the J gene lost 8 bases, with 7 bases spanning the gap. For the CDR3, the DNA is TGTGCCAGCAGCTTAGCGGGGGCGGGGGAGCTGTTTTTT. This encodes CASSLAGAGELFF.